Included here is one T cell receptor (beta chain) sequence, with context. This sample is drawn from a study of blood T cell repertoires in COVID-19. Germline V lookup: CDR1 MNHEY, CDR2 SMNVEV (reference sequence). The V gene lost 0 bases and the J gene lost 0 bases, with 5 bases spanning the gap. The CDR3 sequence is 15 residues long. Data came from immunoSEQ multiplex PCR; TCRdb stores just in-frame clones and leaves some out. The top ten clones hold roughly 1.9% of a sample with 430,000 or so clones, roughly 90% of them seen once. Across about two dozen US areas, participants ranged in age from roughly 18 to 95 years. Cohort placement rested on clinical history that participants reported themselves. Recovery among Cohort 3 donors was established by two negative PCRs, clearance, or symptom resolution.

This TCR was sampled from a woman in her 40s who had recovered from COVID-19. Sequencing was carried out using PBMCs or T cells enriched from blood (not recorded which). This chain connects TRBV27 to TRBJ2-2; D unclear. CDR3: CASSLSRSNTGELFF. The CDR3 DNA is TGTGCCAGCAGTTTATCCAGATCGAACACCGGGGAGCTGTTTTTT.